What follows describes a single T cell receptor (beta chain). Its specific antigen is unknown. Base qualities are missing; no much larger clone stands one base away. RNA was extracted using the RNeasy kit, and roughly 0.45 to 1 ug of the RNA was reverse transcribed with random hexamers. The immunoSEQ multiplex PCR assay, which covers 54 Vbeta and 13 Jbeta segments, was used to amplify TCR beta CDR3 regions. Bias from PCR amplification was corrected by using a synthetic template baseline for primer optimization and for computational correction. Per the authors' processing: Reads were annotated to V, D and J genes per IMGT and analyzed with immunoSEQ Analyzer, keeping only productive sequences. Clonality was computed as one minus Shannon entropy normalized by log2 of the number of productive unique sequences. For each patient and control, public and private clones were evaluated within the 100 most prevalent clones. Susac-specific clones were defined as absent from healthy and MS cohorts, about 1,100 published viral clones and other ImmuneACCESS disease sequences. TCRdb took the public reads, trimmed them with fastp at Q25, ran MiXCR for clone calling and kept in-frame beta chains. Each CDR3 protein gets just one entry, which takes the most common genes and DNA from the rows behind it. The V and J calls and clone size are TCRdb's, not the authors'. Here the sample has about 160,000 distinct CDR3 sequences; 94% occur a single time. The leading ten clones occupy 0.085% to 0.095% of the sample.

The data were obtained in a study of CD8 T cells in Susac syndrome (dated by TCRdb to between 2018 and 2020). Some background on the complete study: Whether CD8+ T cell activation and differentiation in Susac syndrome was antigen driven was tested using repertoire sequencing. Overall study results and their limits: The TCR sequencing and HLA analysis was acknowledged to have included a relatively small number of individuals.

Peripheral blood CD8+ and CD4+ T cells from healthy donors, Susac syndrome patients and multiple sclerosis patients were profiled using high-throughput TCR beta sequencing. Treatment-naive patients with stable or active relapsing-remitting disease fulfilling revised McDonald criteria were used as multiple sclerosis controls. Bulk CD8+ and CD4+ T cells were purified by magnetic negative isolation, while CD8+ TEMRA cells were enriched using FACS. Blood was drawn into EDTA tubes, processed within 24 hours, and PBMCs were isolated by density gradient centrifugation. PBMCs intended for TCR sequencing were cryopreserved in liquid nitrogen and were subsequently thawed in a 37 degrees C water bath. The sorted or isolated CD4+, CD8+ and CD8+ TEMRA cells had a purity of 90% or higher. The specimen was CD4+ T cells from PBMCs. The clonotype was recovered from a human donor with multiple sclerosis.

The nucleotide sequence reads TGTGCCAGCAGCCGAAACTACAATGAGCAGTTCTTC. Translated, this is CASSRNYNEQFF. The sequence is built from TRBV7-9 and TRBJ2-1, with an unclear D gene assignment. CDR1 and CDR2 are read off the germline V gene (reference sequence) as SEHNR and FQNEAQ. V and J are truncated by 5 bases and 3 bases respectively, leaving an intervening sequence of 5 bases. Including the terminal cysteine and phenylalanine, the CDR3 comprises 12 residues. The read is trimmed to its CDR3 DNA, 36 bases read in frame from base 1.